This TCR beta chain stems from a study of blood T cell repertoires in COVID-19. Study context: Sites across the United States, Italy and Spain contributed samples from acute and convalescent COVID-19.

Original analysis: Quantification of nucleated cells was approximated via reference gene primer amplification. TCRdb keeps only in-frame clones here, not all; method: immunoSEQ multiplex PCR. V, J and clone size reflect that table, while D and trimming were determined from the DNA. The data contain around 170,000 clones, 84% of them singletons. Assignments of participants to cohorts depended upon their own reported clinical history. Each recovered donor of Cohort 3 presented with two negative PCRs, clearance, or symptom resolution. The CDR3 is 12 amino acids. The germline gives CDR1 MNHEY, CDR2 SVGAGI. Trimming removed 6 bases at V and 8 bases at J, with 13 bases between. This clone was seen a few times.

This clonotype was obtained from a woman in her 50s who had recovered from COVID-19. Sequencing input: PBMCs or T cells enriched from blood (not recorded which). This chain connects TRBV6-5 to TRBJ1-1; D not resolved. CDR3 sequence: CASSTPGYEAFF. The CDR3 DNA sequence: TGTGCCAGCAGCACCCCGGGGTACGAAGCTTTCTTT.